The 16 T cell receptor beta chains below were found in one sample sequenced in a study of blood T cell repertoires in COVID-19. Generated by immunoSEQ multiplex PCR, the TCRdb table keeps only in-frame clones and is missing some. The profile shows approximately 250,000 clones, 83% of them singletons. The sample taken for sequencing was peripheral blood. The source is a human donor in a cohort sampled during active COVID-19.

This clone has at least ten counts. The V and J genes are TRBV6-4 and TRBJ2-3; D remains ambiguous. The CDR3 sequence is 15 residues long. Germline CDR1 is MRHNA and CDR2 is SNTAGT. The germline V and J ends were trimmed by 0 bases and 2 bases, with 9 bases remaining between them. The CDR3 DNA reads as TGTGCCAGCAGTGACTCCCGCGCGGACACAGATACGCAGTATTTT. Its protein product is CASSDSRADTDTQYF.

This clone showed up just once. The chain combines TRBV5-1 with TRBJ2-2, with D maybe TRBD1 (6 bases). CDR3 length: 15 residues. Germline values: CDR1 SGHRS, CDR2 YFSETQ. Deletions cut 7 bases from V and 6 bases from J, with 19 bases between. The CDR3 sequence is CASGLTPGDAGELFF. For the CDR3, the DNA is TGCGCCAGCGGATTAACTCCAGGGGACGCCGGGGAGCTGTTTTTT.

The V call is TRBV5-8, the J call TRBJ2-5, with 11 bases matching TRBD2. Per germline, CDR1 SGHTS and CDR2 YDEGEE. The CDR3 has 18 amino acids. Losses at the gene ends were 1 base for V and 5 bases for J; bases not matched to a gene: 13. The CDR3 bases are TGTGCCAGCAGCTTGAGGCTAGCGGGGGGTCGATTTATCGAGACCCAGTACTTC. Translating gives CASSLRLAGGRFIETQYF.

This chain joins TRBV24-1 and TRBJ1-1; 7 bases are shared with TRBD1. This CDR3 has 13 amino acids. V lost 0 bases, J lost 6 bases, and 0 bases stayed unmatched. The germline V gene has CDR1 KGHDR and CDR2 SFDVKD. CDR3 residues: CATSDLQGAEAFF. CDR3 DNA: TGTGCCACCAGTGATTTGCAGGGGGCTGAAGCTTTCTTT.

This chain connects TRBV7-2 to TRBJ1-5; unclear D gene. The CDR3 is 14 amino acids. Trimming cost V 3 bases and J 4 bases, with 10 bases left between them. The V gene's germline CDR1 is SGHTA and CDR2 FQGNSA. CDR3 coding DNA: TGTGCCAGCAGCTTCAATGGCTTAAATCAGCCCCAGCATTTT. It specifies CASSFNGLNQPQHF.

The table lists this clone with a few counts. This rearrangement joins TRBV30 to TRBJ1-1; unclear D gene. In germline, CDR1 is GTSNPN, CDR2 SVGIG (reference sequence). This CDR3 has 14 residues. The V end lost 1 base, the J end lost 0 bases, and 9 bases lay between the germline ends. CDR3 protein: CAWSAGNMNTEAFF. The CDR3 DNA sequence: TGTGCCTGGAGTGCCGGGAACATGAACACTGAAGCTTTCTTT. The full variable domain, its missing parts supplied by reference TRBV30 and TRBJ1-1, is SQTIHQWPATLVQPVGSPLSLECTVEGTSNPNLYWYRQAAGRGLQLLFYSVGIGQISSEVPQNLSASRPQDRQFILSSKKLLLSDSGFYLCAWSAGNMNTEAFFGQGTRLTVV.

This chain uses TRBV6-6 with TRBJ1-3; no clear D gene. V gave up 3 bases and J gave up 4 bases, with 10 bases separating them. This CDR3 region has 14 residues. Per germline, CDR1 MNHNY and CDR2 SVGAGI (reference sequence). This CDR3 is CASSYAGMGNTIYF. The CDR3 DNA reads TGTGCCAGCAGTTATGCGGGGATGGGAAACACCATATATTTT.

The CDR3 region has the DNA TGTGCCAGCAGCTCCCGTAGCGGGAGGTCCTCCTACAATGAGCAGTTCTTC. It yields the protein CASSSRSGRSSYNEQFF. This chain joins TRBV7-2 and TRBJ2-1; 10 nucleotides agree with TRBD2. Trimming cost V 4 bases and J 0 bases; bases outside gene matches: 6. Germline CDR1 reads SGHTA; CDR2 reads FQGNSA. CDR3 length: 17 amino acids. Using reference TRBV7-2 and TRBJ2-1 for the parts outside the CDR3, the full variable domain is GAGVSQSPSNKVTEKGKDVELRCDPISGHTALYWYRQSLGQGLEFLIYFQGNSAPDKSGLPSDRFSAERTGGSVSTLTIQRTQQEDSAVYLCASSSRSGRSSYNEQFFGPGTRLTVL.

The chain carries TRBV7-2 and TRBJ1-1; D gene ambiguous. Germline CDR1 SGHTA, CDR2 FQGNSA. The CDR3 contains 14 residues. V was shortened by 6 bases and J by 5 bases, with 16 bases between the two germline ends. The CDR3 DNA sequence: TGTGCCAGCAGAAAATCGAGTCGGGAGACTGAAGCTTTCTTT. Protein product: CASRKSSRETEAFF.

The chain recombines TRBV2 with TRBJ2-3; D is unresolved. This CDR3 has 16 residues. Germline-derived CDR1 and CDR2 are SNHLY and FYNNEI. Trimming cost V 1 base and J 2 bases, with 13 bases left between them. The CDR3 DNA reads TGTGCCAGCAGTGAAGAGGATAGCCGGATCACAGATACGCAGTATTTT. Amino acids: CASSEEDSRITDTQYF.

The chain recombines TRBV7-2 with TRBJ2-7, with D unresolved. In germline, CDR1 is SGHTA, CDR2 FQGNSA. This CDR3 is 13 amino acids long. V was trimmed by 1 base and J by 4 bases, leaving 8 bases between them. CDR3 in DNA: TGTGCCAGCAGCTTAGTGTCGAGATACGAGCAGTACTTC. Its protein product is CASSLVSRYEQYF.

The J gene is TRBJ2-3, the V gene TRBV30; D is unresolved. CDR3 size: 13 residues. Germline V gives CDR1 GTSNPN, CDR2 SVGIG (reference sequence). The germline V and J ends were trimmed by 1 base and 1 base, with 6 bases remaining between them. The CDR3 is CAWSEHGTDTQYF. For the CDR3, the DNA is TGTGCCTGGAGTGAACACGGCACAGATACGCAGTATTTT.

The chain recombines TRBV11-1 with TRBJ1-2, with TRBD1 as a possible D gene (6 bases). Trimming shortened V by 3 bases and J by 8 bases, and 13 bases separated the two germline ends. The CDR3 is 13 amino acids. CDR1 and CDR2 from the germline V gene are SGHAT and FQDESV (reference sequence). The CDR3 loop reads CASSFTGFRGYTF. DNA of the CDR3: TGTGCCAGCAGCTTCACAGGGTTTCGGGGCTACACCTTC.

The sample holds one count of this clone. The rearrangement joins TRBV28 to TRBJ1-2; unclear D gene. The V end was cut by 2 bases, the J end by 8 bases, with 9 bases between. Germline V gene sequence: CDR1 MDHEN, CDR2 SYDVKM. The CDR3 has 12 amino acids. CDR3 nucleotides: TGTGCCAGCAGTTTAAAGGAGAAGGGCTACACCTTC. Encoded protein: CASSLKEKGYTF.

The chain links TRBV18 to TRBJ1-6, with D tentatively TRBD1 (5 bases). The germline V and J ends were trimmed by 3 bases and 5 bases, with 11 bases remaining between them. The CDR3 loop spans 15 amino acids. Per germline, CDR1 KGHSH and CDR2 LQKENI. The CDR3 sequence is CASSPGTPDNSPLHF. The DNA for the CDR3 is TGTGCCAGCTCACCCGGGACTCCCGATAATTCACCCCTCCACTTT.

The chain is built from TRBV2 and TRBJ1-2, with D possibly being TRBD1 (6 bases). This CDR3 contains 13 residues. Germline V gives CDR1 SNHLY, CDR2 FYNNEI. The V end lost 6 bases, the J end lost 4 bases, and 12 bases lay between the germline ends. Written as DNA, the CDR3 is TGTGCCAGCAGCCAAGGGGGGGCCTATGGCTACACCTTC. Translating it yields CASSQGGAYGYTF.